The 9 T cell receptor beta chains reported below all come from one sample, sequenced in a study of blood T cell repertoires in COVID-19. Here immunoSEQ multiplex PCR was the method, and the copy in TCRdb shows in-frame clones only, minus some. The table shows some 48,000 clones, with under 90% occurring only once. Sequenced: peripheral blood. The receptors were gathered from a woman aged 55-69 years with acute or convalescent COVID-19.

The V gene is TRBV10-1, the J gene TRBJ1-2, with 7 bases aligning to TRBD1. Trimming cost V 6 bases and J 7 bases; bases outside gene matches: 14. Germline assignment: CDR1 WNHNN and CDR2 SYGVQD (reference sequence). This CDR3 is built from 15 residues. The CDR3 sequence is CASSEPGGILSGYTF. CDR3 coding DNA: TGCGCCAGCAGCGAACCAGGGGGTATTTTATCTGGCTACACCTTC.

The chain links TRBV2 to TRBJ2-5, with TRBD1 identical over 9 bases. The length of the CDR3 is 14 residues. Germline V CDR1 and CDR2: SNHLY, FYNNEI. The ends lost 7 bases at V and 5 bases at J; junction bases unmatched: 8. CDR3 region: CASMGTGRGETQYF. The CDR3 coding sequence is TGTGCCAGCATGGGGACAGGGAGGGGTGAGACCCAGTACTTC.

J is TRBJ2-7 and V is TRBV6-5, with 9 bases lining up with TRBD2. The junction had 4 bases not matched to a gene; V was cut back by 2 bases and J by 5 bases. This CDR3 is 14 amino acids long. Germline V gives CDR1 MNHEY, CDR2 SVGAGI. As DNA, the CDR3 is TGTGCCAGCAGTTACGGGACTAGCTTGGACGAGCAGTACTTC. Residues: CASSYGTSLDEQYF.

This clone has just one count. The chain is built from TRBV12-3 or TRBV12-4 and TRBJ2-1, with D possibly being TRBD1 (5 bases). CDR3 length: 13 residues. Trimming took off 2 bases at V and 5 bases at J, with 7 bases between the two ends. CDR3 residues: CASSLSRDNEQFF. The CDR3 region has the DNA TGTGCCAGCAGTTTATCCAGGGACAATGAGCAGTTCTTC.

This clone was observed a handful of times. This chain links TRBV7-8 with TRBJ2-2; TRBD1 agrees at 8 bases. The CDR3 extends over 14 amino acids. The V and J ends lost 5 bases and 6 bases, in that order; junction bases with no gene match: 5. Germline values: CDR1 SGHVS, CDR2 FQNEAQ. For the CDR3, the DNA is TGTGCCAGCAGCCTGGGGGGACAGGCCGGGGAGCTGTTTTTT. It codes for CASSLGGQAGELFF.

The chain links TRBV19 to TRBJ2-2; possible D gene TRBD1, 6 bases. This CDR3 spans 14 amino acids. Germline-derived CDR1 and CDR2 are LNHDA and SQIVND (reference sequence). Trimming took off 5 bases at V and 3 bases at J, with 10 bases between the two ends. DNA of the CDR3: TGTGCCAGTAGTTGGCAGGGGTACACCGGGGAGCTGTTTTTT. It translates to CASSWQGYTGELFF.

V gene TRBV6-5 combines with J gene TRBJ1-2, with TRBD1 identical over 9 bases. The ends lost 6 bases at V and 7 bases at J; junction bases unmatched: 9. The germline gives CDR1 MNHEY, CDR2 SVGAGI. The CDR3 is 14 amino acids. In DNA, the CDR3 is TGTGCCAGCAGGAACAGGGGGCCGGTAGGTGGCTACACCTTC. Amino acids: CASRNRGPVGGYTF.

The chain employs TRBV7-2 and TRBJ1-2; 7 positions agree with TRBD1. Germline values: CDR1 SGHTA, CDR2 FQGNSA. The CDR3 is made up of 14 amino acids. Trimming took 5 bases from V and 1 from J; bases not matched to a gene: 4. In nucleotides, the CDR3 is TGTGCCAGCAGCGAATACAGGGGTAACTATGGCTACACCTTC. Protein product: CASSEYRGNYGYTF. Full variable domain (rest looked up from reference TRBV7-2 and TRBJ1-2): GAGVSQSPSNKVTEKGKDVELRCDPISGHTALYWYRQSLGQGLEFLIYFQGNSAPDKSGLPSDRFSAERTGGSVSTLTIQRTQQEDSAVYLCASSEYRGNYGYTFGSGTRLTVV.

This clone appeared a single time. The CDR3 nucleotides read TGCGCCAGCAGCCTCTCGACAGGGAAAGAGACCCAGTACTTC. Amino acids: CASSLSTGKETQYF. The chain carries TRBV4-3 and TRBJ2-5, with 7 bases that match TRBD1. Per germline, CDR1 LGHNA and CDR2 YSLEER. V shed 4 bases and J 3 bases; nucleotides not matched to a gene: 5. This CDR3 spans 14 amino acids.